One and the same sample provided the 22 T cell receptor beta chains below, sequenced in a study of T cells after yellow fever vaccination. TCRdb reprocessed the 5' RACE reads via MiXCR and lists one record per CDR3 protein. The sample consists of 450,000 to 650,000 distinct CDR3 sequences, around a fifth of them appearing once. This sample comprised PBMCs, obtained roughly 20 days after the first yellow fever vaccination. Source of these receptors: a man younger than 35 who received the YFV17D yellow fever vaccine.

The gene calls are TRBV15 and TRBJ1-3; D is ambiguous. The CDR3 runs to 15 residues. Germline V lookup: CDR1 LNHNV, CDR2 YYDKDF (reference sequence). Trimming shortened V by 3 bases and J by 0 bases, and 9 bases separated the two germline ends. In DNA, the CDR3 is TGTGCCACCAGCAGTCCCCAGTTCTCTGGAAACACCATATATTTT. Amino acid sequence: CATSSPQFSGNTIYF.

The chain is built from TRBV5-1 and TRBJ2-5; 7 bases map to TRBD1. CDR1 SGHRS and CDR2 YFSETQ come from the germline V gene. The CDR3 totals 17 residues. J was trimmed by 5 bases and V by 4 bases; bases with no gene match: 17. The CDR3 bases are TGCGCCAGCAGCCTTGGGTTTGGTGAGGGGGCCGCGGAGACCCAGTACTTC. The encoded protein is CASSLGFGEGAAETQYF. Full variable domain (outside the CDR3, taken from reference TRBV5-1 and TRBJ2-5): KAGVTQTPRYLIKTRGQQVTLSCSPISGHRSVSWYQQTPGQGLQFLFEYFSETQRNKGNFPGRFSGRQFSNSRSEMNVSTLELGDSALYLCASSLGFGEGAAETQYFGPGTRLLVL.

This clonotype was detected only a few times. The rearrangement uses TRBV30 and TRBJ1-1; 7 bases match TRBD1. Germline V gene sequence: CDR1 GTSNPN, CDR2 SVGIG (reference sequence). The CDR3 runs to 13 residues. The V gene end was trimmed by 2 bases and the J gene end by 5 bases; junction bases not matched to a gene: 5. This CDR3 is CAWSKARGTEAFF. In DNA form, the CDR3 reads TGTGCCTGGAGTAAGGCCAGGGGGACTGAAGCTTTCTTT.

In DNA, the CDR3 is TGTGCCAGCGGCCGACAGGGGGCTGGACAGCCCCAGCATTTT. Amino acids: CASGRQGAGQPQHF. The chain has TRBV6-2 or TRBV6-3 and TRBJ1-5; 10 bases line up with TRBD1. With V trimmed by 8 bases and J by 7 bases, 8 bases remained unmatched. Germline V CDR1 and CDR2: MNHEY, SVGEGT. This CDR3 is 14 amino acids long.

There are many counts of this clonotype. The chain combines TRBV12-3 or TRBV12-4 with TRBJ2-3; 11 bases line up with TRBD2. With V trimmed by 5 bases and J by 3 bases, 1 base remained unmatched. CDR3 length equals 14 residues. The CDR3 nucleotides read TGTGCCAGCAGTCGGACTAGCGGGACAGATACGCAGTATTTT. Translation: CASSRTSGTDTQYF.

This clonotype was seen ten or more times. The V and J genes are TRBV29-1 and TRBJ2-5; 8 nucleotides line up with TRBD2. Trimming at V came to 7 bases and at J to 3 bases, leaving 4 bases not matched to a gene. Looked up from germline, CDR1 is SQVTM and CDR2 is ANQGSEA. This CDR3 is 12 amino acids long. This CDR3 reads CSAGGAKETQYF. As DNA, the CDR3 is TGCAGCGCGGGGGGGGCGAAAGAGACCCAGTACTTC.

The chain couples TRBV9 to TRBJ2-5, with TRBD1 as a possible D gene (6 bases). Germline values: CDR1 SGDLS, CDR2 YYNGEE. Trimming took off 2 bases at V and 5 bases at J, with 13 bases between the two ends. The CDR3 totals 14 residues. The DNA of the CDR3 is TGTGCCAGCAGCGTTACGACAGGCCGGGAGACCCAGTACTTC. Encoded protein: CASSVTTGRETQYF.

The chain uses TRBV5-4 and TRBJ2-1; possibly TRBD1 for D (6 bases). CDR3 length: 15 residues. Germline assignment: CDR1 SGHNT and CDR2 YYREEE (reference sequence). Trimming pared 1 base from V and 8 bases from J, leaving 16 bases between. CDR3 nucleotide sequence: TGTGCCAGCAGCTTGCCCGCGGCAGGGGAAGATGAGCAGTTCTTC. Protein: CASSLPAAGEDEQFF. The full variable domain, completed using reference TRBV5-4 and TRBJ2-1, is ETGVTQSPTHLIKTRGQQVTLRCSSQSGHNTVSWYQQALGQGPQFIFQYYREEENGRGNFPPRFSGLQFPNYSSELNVNALELDDSALYLCASSLPAAGEDEQFFGPGTRLTVL.

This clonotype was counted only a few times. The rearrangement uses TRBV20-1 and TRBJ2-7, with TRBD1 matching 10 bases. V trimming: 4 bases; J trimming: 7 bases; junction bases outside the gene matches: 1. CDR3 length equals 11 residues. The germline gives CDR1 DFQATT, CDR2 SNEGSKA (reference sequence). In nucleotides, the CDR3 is TGCAGTGCTATGGACAGGGGGGAGCAGTACTTC. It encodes CSAMDRGEQYF.

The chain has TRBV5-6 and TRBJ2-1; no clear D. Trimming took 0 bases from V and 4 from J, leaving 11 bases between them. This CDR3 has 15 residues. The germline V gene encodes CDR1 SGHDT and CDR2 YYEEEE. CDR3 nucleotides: TGTGCCAGCAGCTTGGTCCCCCTAGGGTACAATGAGCAGTTCTTC. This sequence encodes CASSLVPLGYNEQFF.

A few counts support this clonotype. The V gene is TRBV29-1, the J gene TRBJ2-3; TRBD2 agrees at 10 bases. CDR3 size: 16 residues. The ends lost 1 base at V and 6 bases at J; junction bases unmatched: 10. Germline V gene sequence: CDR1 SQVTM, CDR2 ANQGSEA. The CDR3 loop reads CSVEGPSGGASDTQYF. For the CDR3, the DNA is TGCAGCGTTGAAGGCCCGAGCGGGGGGGCCTCGGATACGCAGTATTTT.

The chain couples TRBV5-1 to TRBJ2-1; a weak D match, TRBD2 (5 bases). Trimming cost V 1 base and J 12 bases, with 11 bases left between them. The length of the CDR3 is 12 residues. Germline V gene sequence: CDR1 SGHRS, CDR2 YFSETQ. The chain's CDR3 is CASSLLGGLQFF. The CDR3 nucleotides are TGCGCCAGCAGCTTGTTAGGCGGACTGCAGTTCTTC.

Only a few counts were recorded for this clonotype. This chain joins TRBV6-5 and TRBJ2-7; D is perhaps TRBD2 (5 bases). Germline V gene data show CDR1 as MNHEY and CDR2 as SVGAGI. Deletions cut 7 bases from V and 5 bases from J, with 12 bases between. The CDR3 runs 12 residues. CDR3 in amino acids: CASTGKRDEQYF. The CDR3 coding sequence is TGTGCCAGCACAGGCAAGAGGGACGAGCAGTACTTC.

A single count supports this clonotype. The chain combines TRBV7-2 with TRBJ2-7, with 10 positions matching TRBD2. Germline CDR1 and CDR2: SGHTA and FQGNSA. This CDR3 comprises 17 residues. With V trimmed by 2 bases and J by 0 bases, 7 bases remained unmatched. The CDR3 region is CASSLSVSGGSSYEQYV. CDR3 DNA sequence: TGTGCCAGCAGCTTATCGGTTAGCGGGGGGAGCTCCTACGAGCAGTACGTC.

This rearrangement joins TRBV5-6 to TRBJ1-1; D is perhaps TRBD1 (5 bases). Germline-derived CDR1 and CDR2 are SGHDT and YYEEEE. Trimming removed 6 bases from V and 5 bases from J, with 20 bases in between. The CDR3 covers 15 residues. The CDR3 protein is CASTPGGGRWTEAFF. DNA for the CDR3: TGTGCCAGCACTCCCGGGGGAGGTCGGTGGACTGAAGCTTTCTTT.

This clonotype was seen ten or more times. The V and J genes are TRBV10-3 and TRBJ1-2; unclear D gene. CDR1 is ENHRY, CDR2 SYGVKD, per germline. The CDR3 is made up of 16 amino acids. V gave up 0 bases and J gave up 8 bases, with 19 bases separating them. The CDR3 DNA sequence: TGTGCCATCAGTGAGTCCGCCCGTCGGGGAAGTAACGGCTACACCTTC. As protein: CAISESARRGSNGYTF.

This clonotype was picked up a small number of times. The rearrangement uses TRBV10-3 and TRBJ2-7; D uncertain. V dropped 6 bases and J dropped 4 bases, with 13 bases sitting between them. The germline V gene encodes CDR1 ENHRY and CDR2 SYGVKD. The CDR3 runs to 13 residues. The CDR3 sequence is CAISDPRYYEQYV. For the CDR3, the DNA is TGTGCCATCAGCGACCCGAGGTATTACGAGCAGTACGTC.

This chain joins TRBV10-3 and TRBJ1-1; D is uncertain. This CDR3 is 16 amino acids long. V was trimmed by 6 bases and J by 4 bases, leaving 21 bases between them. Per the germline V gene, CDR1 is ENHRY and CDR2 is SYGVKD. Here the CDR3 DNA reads TGTGCCATCAGGGTCTCCCCGTACTCCCCACCCACTGAAGCTTTCTTT. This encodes CAIRVSPYSPPTEAFF.

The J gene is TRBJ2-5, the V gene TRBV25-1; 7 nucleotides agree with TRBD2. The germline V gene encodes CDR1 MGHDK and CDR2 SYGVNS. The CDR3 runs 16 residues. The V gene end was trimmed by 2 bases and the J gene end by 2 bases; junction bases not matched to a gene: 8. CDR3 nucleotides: TGTGCCAGCAGTGAACCTAGTAGGGGACTACAAGAGACCCAGTACTTC. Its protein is CASSEPSRGLQETQYF.

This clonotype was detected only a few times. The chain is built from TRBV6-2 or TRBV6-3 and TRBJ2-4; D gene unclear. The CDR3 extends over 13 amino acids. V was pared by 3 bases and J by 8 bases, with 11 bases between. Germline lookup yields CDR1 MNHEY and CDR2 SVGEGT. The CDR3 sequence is CASSYRTEDIQYF. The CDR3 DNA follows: TGTGCCAGCAGTTATAGAACCGAGGACATTCAGTACTTC.

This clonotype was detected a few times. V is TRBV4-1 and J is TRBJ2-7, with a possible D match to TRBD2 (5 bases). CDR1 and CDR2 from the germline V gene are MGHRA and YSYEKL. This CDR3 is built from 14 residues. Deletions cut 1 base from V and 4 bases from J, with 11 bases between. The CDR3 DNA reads TGCGCCAGCAGCCAAGGCCAGAGCGGATACGAGCAGTACTTC. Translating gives CASSQGQSGYEQYF.

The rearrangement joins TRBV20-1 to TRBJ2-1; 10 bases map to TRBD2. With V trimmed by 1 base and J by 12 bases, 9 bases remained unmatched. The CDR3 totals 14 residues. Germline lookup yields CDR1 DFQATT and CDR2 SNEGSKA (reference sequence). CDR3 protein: CSARGASGGHAQFF. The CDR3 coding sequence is TGCAGTGCTAGAGGGGCTAGCGGGGGCCATGCGCAGTTCTTC.